What follows are 4 T cell receptor beta chains derived from one specimen sequenced in a study of cytomegalovirus exposure and HLA in healthy donors. This PCR relied on a set of 60 Vbeta primers and 13 Jbeta primers. Clones were sequenced by immunoSEQ multiplex PCR, and TCRdb holds only the in-frame ones, with some missing. The sample comprises over 120,000 clones, 65% to 85% of which are singletons, and about 4% rests with the top ten. The sample taken for sequencing was PBMCs. The receptors stem from a male donor in good health and CMV-seronegative.

This clone appeared once. The chain is built from TRBV7-9 and TRBJ2-7; 10 bases match TRBD1. From germline, CDR1 is SEHNR and CDR2 FQNEAQ (reference sequence). The CDR3 is 14 amino acids. V lost 5 bases and J lost 4; bases outside the gene matches: 5. CDR3 sequence: CASSHGDRGYEQYF. CDR3 bases: TGTGCCAGCAGCCACGGGGACAGGGGTTACGAGCAGTACTTC.

The gene calls are TRBV5-1 and TRBJ2-7; D is ambiguous. CDR3 length equals 13 residues. V gave up 0 bases and J gave up 6 bases, with 10 bases separating them. Germline V gene sequence: CDR1 SGHRS, CDR2 YFSETQ. Here the CDR3 reads CASSLADWSEQYF. The CDR3 DNA reads as TGCGCCAGCAGCTTGGCCGATTGGAGCGAGCAGTACTTC.

This chain connects TRBV9 to TRBJ1-6; D may be TRBD1 (6 bases). V lost 4 bases to trimming and J lost 3 bases, with 11 bases between them. CDR1 and CDR2 from the germline V gene are SGDLS and YYNGEE. The CDR3 runs 15 residues. The CDR3 DNA reads as TGTGCCAGCAGCACTCGGACAGACTATAATTCACCCCTCCACTTT. Protein sequence: CASSTRTDYNSPLHF. The whole variable domain, filled in from reference TRBV9 and TRBJ1-6, reads DSGVTQTPKHLITATGQRVTLRCSPRSGDLSVYWYQQSLDQGLQFLIQYYNGEERAKGNILERFSAQQFPDLHSELNLSSLELGDSALYFCASSTRTDYNSPLHFGNGTRLTVT.

This clone was seen a single time. This chain joins TRBV9 and TRBJ2-7; TRBD2 agrees at 10 bases. The J segment lost 6 bases and the V segment lost 4 bases, leaving 13 bases of the junction unmatched. In germline, CDR1 is SGDLS, CDR2 YYNGEE. The CDR3 has 16 residues. The CDR3 region is CASSLTGTSELGEQYF. In DNA form, the CDR3 reads TGTGCCAGCAGCCTAACCGGGACTAGCGAATTAGGCGAGCAGTACTTC.